The 20 T cell receptor beta chains below were found in one sample sequenced in a study of patients and donors after allogeneic stem cell transplantation. TCRdb re-called the RT-PCR reads through MiXCR, storing one row per CDR3 protein. The sample holds tens of thousands of distinct CDR3 sequences, more than 20% seen once. The sequencing input was blood, either unsorted or a sorted T cell fraction (not recorded which). The receptors derive from a human donor who was either an allogeneic HSCT recipient or a stem cell or donor lymphocyte infusion donor (not recorded which). It is not recorded whose cells these are; they may come from a transplant donor.

The chain uses TRBV5-1 and TRBJ2-7; TRBD1 or TRBD2 may be the D gene (5 bases each). The CDR3 runs to 16 residues. Germline values: CDR1 SGHRS, CDR2 YFSETQ. The V end was cut by 1 base, the J end by 1 base, with 15 bases between. In DNA, the CDR3 is TGCGCCAGCAGCTTGTGGGGGTCAGCCCAATCCTACGAGCAGTACTTC. Amino acid sequence: CASSLWGSAQSYEQYF.

CDR3: CSVTDRDDEKLFF. CDR3 in DNA: TGCAGCGTTACAGACAGGGACGATGAAAAACTGTTTTTT. This chain connects TRBV29-1 to TRBJ1-4; 7 nucleotides line up with TRBD1. The germline V gene has CDR1 SQVTM and CDR2 ANQGSEA. The ends lost 5 bases at V and 6 bases at J; junction bases unmatched: 6. This CDR3 spans 13 amino acids.

The chain uses TRBV7-9 and TRBJ2-2, with TRBD2 as a possible D gene (6 bases). CDR1 and CDR2 (germline): SEHNR, FQNEAQ (reference sequence). Trimming shortened V by 5 bases and J by 6 bases, and 19 bases separated the two germline ends. The CDR3 extends over 16 amino acids. In DNA, the CDR3 is TGTGCCAGCAGCGACCGCGGGCGGGGCCCACCCGGGGAGCTGTTTTTT. This sequence encodes CASSDRGRGPPGELFF.

The CDR3: CASSLGLDREETQYF. The CDR3 bases are TGTGCCAGCAGCTTGGGTCTCGACAGAGAAGAGACCCAGTACTTC. J is TRBJ2-5 and V is TRBV5-8; D is possibly TRBD1 (5 bases). The germline V gene encodes CDR1 SGHTS and CDR2 YDEGEE. This CDR3 spans 15 amino acids. The ends were cut back, 0 bases at V and 3 bases at J, with 12 bases in the middle. The full variable domain, in which reference TRBV5-8 and TRBJ2-5 provide the parts outside the CDR3, is EAGVTQSPTHLIKTRGQQATLRCSPISGHTSVYWYQQALGLGLQFLLWYDEGEERNRGNFPPRFSGRQFPNYSSELNVNALELEDSALYLCASSLGLDREETQYFGPGTRLLVL.

This clonotype was observed a handful of times. V and J are TRBV3-1 and TRBJ1-6; 8 bases line up with TRBD1. In germline, CDR1 is LGHDT, CDR2 YNNKEL (reference sequence). The CDR3 length is 15 residues. V dropped 0 bases and J dropped 8; count of bases not matched to a gene: 3. The CDR3 here is CASSQDHRGDSPLHF. The CDR3 DNA reads TGTGCCAGCAGCCAAGATCACAGGGGGGATTCACCCCTCCACTTT.

As DNA, the CDR3 is TGTGCCAGCAGCAAGGACGGACGCGAAAAACTGTTTTTT. Translated, it gives CASSKDGREKLFF. V usage is TRBV7-2 and J usage is TRBJ1-4; D call uncertain. Deletions cut 5 bases from V and 8 bases from J, with 12 bases between. This CDR3 spans 13 amino acids. Germline V gene sequence: CDR1 SGHTA, CDR2 FQGNSA.

V is TRBV20-1 and J is TRBJ2-1; 7 positions match TRBD1. CDR1 and CDR2 from the germline V gene are DFQATT and SNEGSKA (reference sequence). Losses at the gene ends were 2 bases for V and 11 bases for J; bases not matched to a gene: 3. The length of the CDR3 is 11 residues. DNA for the CDR3: TGCAGTGCTAGATTAGGGGGCCAGCAGTTCTTC. It is translated as CSARLGGQQFF.

V is TRBV7-9 and J is TRBJ1-1; D remains unclear. Germline CDR1 reads SEHNR; CDR2 reads FQNEAQ (reference sequence). V lost 5 bases and J lost 2, with 12 bases in between. The CDR3 length is 14 residues. This CDR3 is CASSGPDPNTEAFF. The CDR3 nucleotides are TGTGCCAGCAGCGGACCAGACCCAAACACTGAAGCTTTCTTT.

In this sample, this clonotype turned up a few times. The V and J genes are TRBV20-1 and TRBJ2-7; D remains ambiguous. The V end was cut by 0 bases, the J end by 0 bases, with 6 bases between. Germline V lookup: CDR1 DFQATT, CDR2 SNEGSKA (reference sequence). The CDR3 length is 13 residues. The CDR3 loop reads CSARDLGSYEQYF. The CDR3, as DNA: TGCAGTGCTAGAGATCTAGGCTCCTACGAGCAGTACTTC.

This sequence joins TRBV20-1 and TRBJ2-7; 12 nucleotides line up with TRBD2. The germline V gene encodes CDR1 DFQATT and CDR2 SNEGSKA (reference sequence). The J segment lost 2 bases and the V segment lost 5 bases, leaving 10 bases of the junction unmatched. This CDR3 contains 16 residues. CDR3 sequence reads: CSAPPPLAGGTYEQYF. The CDR3, as DNA: TGCAGTGCTCCCCCTCCTCTAGCGGGGGGGACCTACGAGCAGTACTTC.

This clonotype was found a few times. This chain uses TRBV6-5 with TRBJ1-5, with TRBD1 as a possible D gene (6 bases). The CDR3 is made up of 15 amino acids. V gave up 5 bases and J gave up 6 bases, with 17 bases separating them. Per germline, CDR1 MNHEY and CDR2 SVGAGI. This CDR3 reads CASSAQGYGFQPQHF. The CDR3 bases are TGTGCCAGCAGTGCGCAGGGGTACGGGTTTCAGCCCCAGCATTTT.

This chain uses TRBV7-2 with TRBJ2-5; D gene unclear. V lost 1 base and J lost 3, with 9 bases in between. This CDR3 contains 14 residues. Germline loops: CDR1 SGHTA, CDR2 FQGNSA. CDR3 region: CASSLDPVEETQYF. In nucleotides, the CDR3 is TGTGCCAGCAGCTTAGACCCTGTTGAAGAGACCCAGTACTTC.

This clonotype was observed a few times. The chain couples TRBV7-8 to TRBJ1-1; possibly TRBD1 for D (6 bases). Trimming removed 5 bases at V and 1 base at J, with 11 bases between. The CDR3 has 14 amino acids. Germline CDR1 and CDR2: SGHVS and FQNEAQ. The CDR3 region is CASSDRIRNTEAFF. The CDR3 region has the DNA TGTGCCAGCAGCGACAGGATTAGGAACACTGAAGCTTTCTTT.

This clonotype was picked up a small number of times. Its ends do not fully match the called genes, so a read error is possible. This chain uses TRBV7-7 with TRBJ2-1; the match to TRBD2 covers 8 bases. CDR1 and CDR2 from the germline V gene are SSHAT and FNYEAQ (reference sequence). This CDR3 spans 15 amino acids. CDR3 sequence reads: CASSLSSGGYNEQFF. CDR3 coding DNA: TGTGCTAGCAGCTTATCCAGCGGGGGCTACAATGAGCAGTTCTTC.

This clonotype showed up just a few times. V usage is TRBV10-3 and J usage is TRBJ2-7; 10 bases match TRBD2. Unmatched junction bases numbered 5, after V lost 5 bases and J lost 4 bases. Germline assignment: CDR1 ENHRY and CDR2 SYGVKD. The CDR3 is made up of 14 amino acids. This chain's CDR3 is CAISITSGDYEQYF. CDR3 in DNA: TGTGCCATCAGTATTACTAGCGGGGATTACGAGCAGTACTTC.

The J gene is TRBJ1-1, the V gene TRBV7-9; D call uncertain. CDR1 and CDR2 (germline): SEHNR, FQNEAQ (reference sequence). V lost 5 bases to trimming and J lost 1 base, with 8 bases between them. CDR3 length equals 13 residues. DNA for the CDR3: TGTGCCAGCAGCCCTACAAGGAACACTGAAGCTTTCTTT. This sequence encodes CASSPTRNTEAFF.

This sequence joins TRBV9 and TRBJ1-4, with D uncertain. The CDR3 covers 15 residues. Trimming pared 3 bases from V and 0 bases from J, leaving 9 bases between. Germline V gene lookup returns CDR1 SGDLS and CDR2 YYNGEE. The CDR3 spells CASSADIATNEKLFF. In nucleotides, the CDR3 is TGTGCCAGCAGCGCCGACATTGCAACTAATGAAAAACTGTTTTTT. The entire variable domain, with the rest obtained from reference TRBV9 and TRBJ1-4, is as follows: DSGVTQTPKHLITATGQRVTLRCSPRSGDLSVYWYQQSLDQGLQFLIQYYNGEERAKGNILERFSAQQFPDLHSELNLSSLELGDSALYFCASSADIATNEKLFFGSGTQLSVL.

CDR3 sequence (DNA): TGTGCCAGCAGCTTAGGTAGCGGACAAGAGACCCAGTACTTC. This codes for CASSLGSGQETQYF. The J gene is TRBJ2-5, the V gene TRBV7-2, with D possibly matching TRBD2 (6 bases). The CDR3 loop spans 14 amino acids. Germline V CDR1 and CDR2: SGHTA, FQGNSA. V lost 1 base and J 2 bases, leaving 8 bases between the germline ends.

The chain recombines TRBV20-1 with TRBJ2-2; D is uncertain. The V gene's germline CDR1 is DFQATT and CDR2 SNEGSKA (reference sequence). V was cut by 0 bases and J by 4 bases, with 9 bases left in between. CDR3 size: 14 residues. The CDR3 reads CSARDLGSTGELFF. The DNA for the CDR3 is TGCAGTGCTAGAGATCTCGGCAGCACCGGGGAGCTGTTTTTT.

The chain employs TRBV6-2 or TRBV6-3 and TRBJ1-1; D is unclear. The CDR3 totals 12 residues. In germline, CDR1 is MNHEY, CDR2 SVGEGT. Trimming removed 7 bases at V and 1 base at J, with 7 bases between. CDR3 protein: CASTDPNTEAFF. The CDR3 DNA reads TGTGCCAGCACCGACCCGAACACTGAAGCTTTCTTT.